Sequencing of this T cell receptor (beta chain) was carried out in a study of regulatory T cells in long-lasting Graves disease. Both iRepertoire HTBI primers and Arm-PCR of CDR3 regions were used to build the TCR beta libraries. MiXCR, applied by TCRdb to the multiplex PCR reads, yields one record per CDR3 protein. Of approximately 350,000 distinct CDR3 sequences in the sample, 20% to 25% were seen once. Specified time point: persistent/refractory GD, antithyroid drugs over 5 years with positive TRAb. RNA isolated from PBMCs was used to make the TCR library. Overall study results and limits: New patients shared over 800 public clonotypes, fewer than the roughly 3,000 shared by persistent patients.

As for this clonotype: Its antigen is as yet unknown.

The TCR sequence derives from a woman aged 40 to 55 with Graves disease. The source was peripheral blood mononuclear cells (PBMCs), collected when the disease was refractory, from a patient treated with antithyroid drugs.

The CDR3 is CSASGRTNEKLFF. The CDR3 bases are TGCAGTGCTAGCGGCAGGACTAATGAAAAACTGTTTTTT. The rearrangement links TRBV20-1 to TRBJ1-4; D not resolved. The CDR3 is 13 residues long. V was cut by 3 bases and J by 2 bases, with 7 bases left in between. Germline V gives CDR1 DFQATT, CDR2 SNEGSKA (reference sequence).